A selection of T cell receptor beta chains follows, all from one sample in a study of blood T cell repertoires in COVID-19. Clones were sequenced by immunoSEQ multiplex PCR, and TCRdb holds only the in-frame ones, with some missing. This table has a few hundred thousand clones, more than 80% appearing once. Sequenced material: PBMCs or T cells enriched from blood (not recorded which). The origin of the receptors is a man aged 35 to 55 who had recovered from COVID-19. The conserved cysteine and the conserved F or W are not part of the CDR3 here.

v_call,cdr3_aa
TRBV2,ASSEDGSSYNEQF
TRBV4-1,ASSQDQGTGTVDTQY
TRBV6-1,ASSDRARDTQY
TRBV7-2,ASSKTRSGGTSSYNEQF
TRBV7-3,ASSSVGGNEQF
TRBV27,ASSLHSGQGYTDTQY
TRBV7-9,ASRPLGDTQY
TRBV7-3,ASSLLAGTYNEQF
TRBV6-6,ASSLQSAGYGNEQF
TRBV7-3,ASSRGQGNTEAF
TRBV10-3,AISERQNEKLF
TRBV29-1,SVELLRETQY
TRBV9,ASSVDPGIGSYEQY
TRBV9,ASSLGTSGSGRGTGELF
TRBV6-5,ASSPGVSYEQY
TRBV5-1,ASSLSPSGGGNTQY
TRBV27,ASSLTRGLKGPQF
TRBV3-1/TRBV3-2,ASSQTDNSPLH
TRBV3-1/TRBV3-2,ASSQAKGTGNYEQY
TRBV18,ASQPGTGNSPLH
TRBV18,ASSPRSSGYEQY
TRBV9,ASSVTGHTNEKLF
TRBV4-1,ASSQTSRGMDEQF
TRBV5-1,ASSLSQVDGSGYT
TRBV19,ASSLLWNTIY
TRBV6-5,ATHLFGEAF
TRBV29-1,SAKTLGAKGSGANVLT
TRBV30,AWIRSGTVTGELF
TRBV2,ASSEGSGGYT
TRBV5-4,ASSLQGAKRGSPLH
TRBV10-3,AISEGRERNEQF
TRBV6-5,ASTGTGANYGYT
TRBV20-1,SAREGTV
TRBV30,AWEPGRGTQY
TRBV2,ASSQRTGSNQPQH
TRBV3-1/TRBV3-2,ASSQGGGVGQETQY
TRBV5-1,ASSLGGQPGGNEKLF
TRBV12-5,ASGLATGTGGTEAF
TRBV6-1,ASSDPGLAGGNEQF
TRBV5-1,ASSFTRTGSYEQY
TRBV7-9,ASSLAIAGGSQETQY
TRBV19,ASSPGQGGYGYT
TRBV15,ATRRQGTNEKLF
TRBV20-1,SASLTGTGRNEAF
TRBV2,ASKPGTANYGYT
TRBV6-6,ASSPQGVGGYT
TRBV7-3,ASSSSGVSTEAF